This T cell receptor (beta chain) was retrieved from a study of blood T cells in healthy people across ages. The CDR3 has 13 residues. Trimming cost V 7 bases and J 4 bases; bases outside gene matches: 5. Germline values: CDR1 SQVTM, CDR2 ANQGSEA. The use of a sample-barcoded 5' primer and a J-beta primer mix characterized a second PCR of roughly 7 to 11 cycles. One entry per CDR3 protein, called by TCRdb with MiXCR from the 5' RACE reads. The sample contains 800,000 or so distinct CDR3 sequences, around 45% of which appear only once. Aged about 6 to 100, donors were systemically healthy Caucasians from Russia. To note about this clonotype: The target antigen is unknown.

Study-level findings and limits: While age rose, TCR beta diversity per million T cells dropped in a roughly linear way.

V gene TRBV29-1 combines with J gene TRBJ2-1; 9 positions match TRBD2. Sample: blood. This TCR was sampled from a man older than 75 in good health. As DNA, the CDR3 is TGCAGCGGGGGTAGCGGGGGATACAATGAGCAGTTCTTC. It yields the protein CSGGSGGYNEQFF.